The source of this T cell receptor (beta chain) is a study of cytomegalovirus exposure and HLA in healthy donors. General study points: The study found most TCR sequences rare, yet found some public TCRs in many donors. Researchers catalogued about 150 TCR beta chains as cytomegalovirus-associated.

As concerns this clone: The antigen remains unidentified.

The PCR contained 60 Vbeta and 13 Jbeta primers. The protocol was immunoSEQ multiplex PCR, while the TCRdb copy is restricted to in-frame clones and leaves out a portion. The sample lists about 160,000 clones; roughly 80% were seen once. Germline V gives CDR1 GTSNPN, CDR2 SVGIG (reference sequence). Trimming took 8 bases from V and 8 from J, leaving 21 bases between them. This CDR3 has 13 amino acids. The sequencing sample was made of PBMCs. The sequence was obtained from a male donor in good health and CMV-seropositive. The chain has TRBV30 and TRBJ1-1; D might be TRBD1 (6 bases). CDR3 nucleotide sequence: TGTGCCGGAGGGCGAAGGGGGGGCGGAGAAGCTTTCTTT. This gives the protein CAGGRRGGGEAFF.